A selection of T cell receptor beta chains follows, all from one sample in a study of breast tumors, draining lymph nodes, adjacent tissues. TCRdb reanalysed the multiplex PCR reads using MiXCR and keeps one entry per CDR3 protein. Here the sample spans about 220,000 distinct CDR3 sequences, about 34% being singletons. Sequences were obtained from axillary lymph node tissue. These receptors were taken from a female donor with breast cancer. Some clones in this sample may be carry-over from other donors' samples. CDR3s include the opening cysteine and the closing phenylalanine or tryptophan. Each record gives: clone size, J gene, V gene, D gene, CDR3 protein. The D gene is left open where the match is weak. For some rows the clone size is stated as once, few or many, or as a class when expanded; others skip it.

many TRBJ1-4 TRBV7-9 TRBD1 CASSPGGTGGYEKLFF
many TRBJ2-7 TRBV20-1 TRBD1 CSARYRGLEQYF
many TRBJ2-7 TRBV6-6 - CASRQEGYEQYF
- TRBJ1-4 TRBV5-1 - CASSLQQGLEKLFF
many TRBJ2-5 TRBV7-3 TRBD1 CASSLGTGETQYF
few TRBJ1-1 TRBV20-1 - CNFTEAFF
many TRBJ2-2 TRBV7-2 TRBD1 CASKGALTGELFF
many TRBJ1-2 TRBV2 TRBD1 CASSEGGQPYGYTF
once TRBJ1-2 TRBV5-5 - CASSQVLRDGESDYGYTF
many TRBJ1-6 TRBV9 - CASSVYYNSPLHF
many TRBJ2-5 TRBV10-2 TRBD2 CASSEETSGGQETQYF
many TRBJ1-6 TRBV20-1 - CSAREPGFYSPLHF
many TRBJ2-1 TRBV2 TRBD2 CASVTLAGGASREQFF
many TRBJ1-5 TRBV12-3/TRBV12-4 TRBD1 CASSSTGGYNQPQHF
many TRBJ1-2 TRBV7-2 - CASSLGHTTTNYGYTF
- TRBJ1-1 TRBV19 TRBD1 CASHNRRTGANTEAFF
many TRBJ1-5 TRBV6-5 - CASSYSRAGNQPQHF
- TRBJ1-6 TRBV10-3 - CASSLPRGSPLHF
many TRBJ1-2 TRBV20-1 TRBD1 CSARLVRGGYTF
many TRBJ2-7 TRBV7-2 - CASSPSGEPYYEQYF
many TRBJ1-6 TRBV5-6 - CASSLAGNSYNSPLHF
- TRBJ1-5 TRBV19 - CASNRNNQPQHF
many TRBJ2-3 TRBV19 - CASRGSVDTQYF
many TRBJ1-6 TRBV20-1 - CSAPTGGYSPLHF
few TRBJ2-5 TRBV14 TRBD1 CASSGGQKKETQYF
many TRBJ2-2 TRBV11-1 - CASIARDTNTGELFF
many TRBJ1-6 TRBV12-3/TRBV12-4 - CASSLWGSPLHF
few TRBJ2-1 TRBV3-1 - CASSQVGVAVYNEQFF
many TRBJ2-3 TRBV29-1 TRBD2 CSGGLAGSDTQYF
many TRBJ1-2 TRBV7-8 - CASSSEKTDYGYTF
- TRBJ1-2 TRBV5-8 - CASRVVGSYGYTF
many TRBJ2-7 TRBV7-9 - CASSLSGTSYEQYF
many TRBJ2-3 TRBV20-1 - CSARKQGGDTQYF
many TRBJ1-2 TRBV9 TRBD1 CASSAFRDRKNYGYTF
many TRBJ2-7 TRBV11-1 TRBD1 CASSFNRGYEQYF
many TRBJ2-7 TRBV5-1 - CASSLAMGAGNEQYF
many TRBJ2-7 TRBV5-1 TRBD1 CASSWSVTGYEQYF
many TRBJ2-7 TRBV29-1 - CSVEVGQLNEQYF
many TRBJ1-2 TRBV7-3 - CAIPRIDLNYGYTF
- TRBJ2-4 TRBV6-1 TRBD1 CASSDDRVAKNIQYF
- TRBJ2-2 TRBV20-1 TRBD2 CSARLAGVDTGELFF
- TRBJ2-3 TRBV7-2 TRBD1 CASSLEGASTDTQYF
many TRBJ2-3 TRBV7-2 TRBD2 CASSLGERGGTDTQYF
- TRBJ2-6 TRBV5-5 TRBD1 CASSPGGTGVGGANVLTF
- TRBJ2-5 TRBV19 TRBD2 CASSRLAGTHQETQYF
many TRBJ2-3 TRBV25-1 - CASSERQFTDTQYF
many TRBJ2-1 TRBV7-3 - CASSLDLGISYNEQFF
many TRBJ1-2 TRBV7-9 TRBD1 CASSPQDRGLSMDGYTF
many TRBJ1-5 TRBV6-6 - CASSYDGNQPQHF
- TRBJ2-3 TRBV28 - CASSRLGSQEDTQYF
- TRBJ1-1 TRBV5-1 TRBD1 CASSSGLTGKNTEAFF
many TRBJ2-1 TRBV19 - CASSIGRDNEQFF
many TRBJ1-6 TRBV19 - CASTPNARLGSPLHF
many TRBJ2-1 TRBV20-1 - CSAPGPSRVNEQFF
many TRBJ2-3 TRBV4-3 TRBD1 CASSQVGTGGTTDTQYF